This entry lists 7 T cell receptor beta chains sequenced from one sample in a study of T cell changes during pregnancy in multiple sclerosis. TCRdb keeps only in-frame clones here, not all; method: immunoSEQ multiplex PCR. The sample holds about 99,000 clones; around 94% are singletons and the top ten take about 0.89%. The sequencing here drew on peripheral blood, taken after pregnancy. The receptors originated from a female donor with multiple sclerosis, enrolled in a pregnancy study.

V and J are TRBV5-1 and TRBJ2-7; 7 bases agree with TRBD1. Trimming cost V 3 bases and J 3 bases; bases outside gene matches: 9. The germline CDR1 and CDR2 sequences are SGHRS and YFSETQ. CDR3 size: 15 residues. The CDR3, as DNA: TGCGCCAGCAGCTCTTTGACAGGGCTACTCTACGAGCAGTACTTC. As protein: CASSSLTGLLYEQYF. The whole variable domain, remainder taken from reference TRBV5-1 and TRBJ2-7, is KAGVTQTPRYLIKTRGQQVTLSCSPISGHRSVSWYQQTPGQGLQFLFEYFSETQRNKGNFPGRFSGRQFSNSRSEMNVSTLELGDSALYLCASSSLTGLLYEQYFGPGTRLTVT.

This chain joins TRBV29-1 and TRBJ2-5; 7 nucleotides match TRBD1. This CDR3 comprises 12 residues. Germline assignment: CDR1 SQVTM and CDR2 ANQGSEA. With 8 bases clipped from V and 5 bases from J, the junction kept 8 bases outside the gene matches. The CDR3 sequence: CSFDRAVETQYF. CDR3 DNA sequence: TGCAGCTTCGACAGGGCGGTGGAGACCCAGTACTTC.

J is TRBJ2-1 and V is TRBV7-2; D unresolved. The CDR3 extends over 12 amino acids. V lost 4 bases, J lost 9 bases, and 10 bases lay in between. Germline V lookup: CDR1 SGHTA, CDR2 FQGNSA. Written as DNA, the CDR3 is TGTGCCAGCAGCTCACTATCCCTTGAGCAGTTCTTC. The encoded protein is CASSSLSLEQFF.

This chain connects TRBV27 to TRBJ2-7; D possibly corresponds to TRBD1 (5 bases). CDR1 and CDR2 (germline): MNHEY, SMNVEV (reference sequence). With 0 bases removed from V and 7 bases from J, the gap between germline ends came to 13 bases. This CDR3 contains 14 residues. In DNA form, the CDR3 reads TGTGCCAGCAGTTTATCGGGGCTCGTCGAGGAGCAGTACTTC. This gives the protein CASSLSGLVEEQYF.

J is TRBJ1-4 and V is TRBV6-6; the match to TRBD1 covers 7 bases. Germline loops: CDR1 MNHNY, CDR2 SVGAGI (reference sequence). The CDR3 spans 13 residues. Germline trimming cut 7 bases from V and 3 bases from J; bases unmatched to any gene: 2. The CDR3 region has the DNA TGTGCCAGCAAGGGGGCCTCTAATGAAAAACTGTTTTTT. Protein sequence: CASKGASNEKLFF.

The rearrangement links TRBV9 to TRBJ1-3; D is undetermined. This CDR3 has 15 amino acids. The germline V gene encodes CDR1 SGDLS and CDR2 YYNGEE. Trimming took 6 bases from V and 0 from J, leaving 13 bases between them. The DNA of the CDR3 is TGTGCCAGCACCCGCGGGCGTCTCTCTGGAAACACCATATATTTT. Amino acids: CASTRGRLSGNTIYF.

This rearrangement joins TRBV19 to TRBJ2-3; D gene unclear. V lost 7 bases and J lost 0, with 14 bases in between. The germline V gene has CDR1 LNHDA and CDR2 SQIVND (reference sequence). This CDR3 contains 15 residues. CDR3 nucleotides: TGTGCCAGTACCCCGGATGGGCTTAGCACAGATACGCAGTATTTT. This gives the protein CASTPDGLSTDTQYF.